The entry below gives a single T cell receptor (beta chain) sequence along with its context. Through a sample-barcoded 5' primer and a J-beta primer mix, a second PCR was run for about 6 to 11 cycles. Every sample gave at least 3 million paired-end reads containing CDR3. TCRdb reprocessed the 5' RACE reads via MiXCR and lists one record per CDR3 protein. Among roughly 720,000 distinct CDR3 sequences, roughly 50% were seen once, and the ten largest hold under 50%. V shed 4 bases and J 0 bases; nucleotides not matched to a gene: 6. This CDR3 contains 15 residues. The germline gives CDR1 KGHSH, CDR2 LQKENI. This sample stems from a study of blood T cells in healthy people across ages.

The TCR comes from a man aged 80 or over in good health. Sequenced: blood. The V gene is TRBV18, the J gene TRBJ2-7, with TRBD2 matching over 7 bases. The CDR3 spells CASSLSRTSSYEQYF. The CDR3 DNA follows: TGTGCCAGCTCACTCTCTCGGACTAGCTCCTACGAGCAGTACTTC.